The source of this TCR beta chain is a study of blood T cell repertoires in COVID-19. Turning to the study itself: PBMCs, B-cell-depleted T cells, or T cells provided the cDNA or gDNA that made up the material.

The sample holds one count of this clone. Libraries were prepared by immunoSEQ multiplex PCR; TCRdb keeps only in-frame clonotypes and omits some of them. The sample includes about 250,000 clones, about 85% seen only once; the top ten take about 3%. Germline V gene lookup returns CDR1 LGHDT and CDR2 YNNKEL (reference sequence). The CDR3 totals 16 residues. V lost 1 base and J lost 5, with 17 bases in between. The chain uses TRBV3-1 (or the pseudogene TRBV3-2) and TRBJ2-5; maybe TRBD1 (7 bases). The specimen was PBMCs or T cells enriched from blood (not recorded which). The receptor comes from a woman in her forties or fifties who had recovered from COVID-19. CDR3 nucleotide sequence: TGTGCCAGCAGCCAAGGCGGTCACAGGGGAGGTGAGACCCAGTACTTC. Translation: CASSQGGHRGGETQYF.